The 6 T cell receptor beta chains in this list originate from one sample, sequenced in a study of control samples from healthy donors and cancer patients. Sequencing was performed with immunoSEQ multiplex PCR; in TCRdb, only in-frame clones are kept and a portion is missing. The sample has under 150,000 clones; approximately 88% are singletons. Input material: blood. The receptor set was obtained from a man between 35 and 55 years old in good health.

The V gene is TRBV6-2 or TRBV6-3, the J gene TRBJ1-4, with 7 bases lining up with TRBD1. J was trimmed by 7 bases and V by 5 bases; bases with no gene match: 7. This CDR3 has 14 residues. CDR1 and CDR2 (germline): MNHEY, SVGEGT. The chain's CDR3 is CASSTTGKGEKLFF. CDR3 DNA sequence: TGTGCCAGCAGTACGACAGGGAAGGGTGAAAAACTGTTTTTT.

DNA for the CDR3: TGTGCCAGCTCACGGGACAGGGAAGCCTATGGCTACACCTTC. Translated: CASSRDREAYGYTF. J is TRBJ1-2 and V is TRBV18; 9 bases align to TRBD1. Germline V gives CDR1 KGHSH, CDR2 LQKENI. V was pared by 4 bases and J by 4 bases, with 4 bases of the junction left unmatched. The CDR3 runs 14 residues. The full variable domain, with the rest looked up from reference TRBV18 and TRBJ1-2, is NAGVMQNPRHLVRRRGQEARLRCSPMKGHSHVYWYRQLPEEGLKFMVYLQKENIIDESGMPKERFSAEFPKEGPSILRIQQVVRGDSAAYFCASSRDREAYGYTFGSGTRLTVV.

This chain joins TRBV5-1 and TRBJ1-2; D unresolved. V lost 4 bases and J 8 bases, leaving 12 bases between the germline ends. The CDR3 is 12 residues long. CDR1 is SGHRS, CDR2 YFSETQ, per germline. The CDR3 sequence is CASSEGRVGYTF. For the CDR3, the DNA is TGCGCCAGCAGCGAGGGTAGGGTGGGCTACACCTTC.

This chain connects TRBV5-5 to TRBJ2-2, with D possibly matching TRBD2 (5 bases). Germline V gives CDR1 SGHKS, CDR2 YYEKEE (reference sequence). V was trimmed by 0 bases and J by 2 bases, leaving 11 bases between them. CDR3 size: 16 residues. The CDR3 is CASSLGGGTNTGELFF. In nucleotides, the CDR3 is TGTGCCAGCAGCTTGGGAGGAGGTACCAACACCGGGGAGCTGTTTTTT.

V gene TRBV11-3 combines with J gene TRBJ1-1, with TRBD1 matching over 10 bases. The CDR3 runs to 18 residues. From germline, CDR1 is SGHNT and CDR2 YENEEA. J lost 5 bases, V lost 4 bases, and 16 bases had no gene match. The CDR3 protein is CASSSGPPRQGAMTEAFF. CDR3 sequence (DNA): TGTGCCAGCAGCTCAGGCCCGCCCCGACAGGGGGCGATGACTGAAGCTTTCTTT. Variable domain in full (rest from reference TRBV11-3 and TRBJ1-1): EAGVVQSPRYKIIEKKQPVAFWCNPISGHNTLYWYLQNLGQGPELLIRYENEEAVDDSQLPKDRFSAERLKGVDSTLKIQPAELGDSAVYLCASSSGPPRQGAMTEAFFGQGTRLTVV.

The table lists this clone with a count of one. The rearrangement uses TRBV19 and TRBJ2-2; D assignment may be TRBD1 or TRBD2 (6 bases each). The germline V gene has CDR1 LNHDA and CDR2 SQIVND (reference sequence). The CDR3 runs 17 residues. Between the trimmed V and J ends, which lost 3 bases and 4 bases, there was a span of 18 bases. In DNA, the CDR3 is TGTGCCAGTAGTATGGTCAACCGGGGGCGAGGCACCGGGGAGCTGTTTTTT. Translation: CASSMVNRGRGTGELFF.